Below are 8 T cell receptor beta chains sequenced from a single sample in a study of post-analysis software for immune sequencing data. Whole-study results and caveats: TRBV5-6, TRBV5-1 and TRBV20-1 were among 4 or 5 TRBV segments more frequent in patients than controls.

Every TCR beta cDNA library bore unique molecular identifiers. TCRdb re-analysed the PCR reads in MiXCR, keeping a single row per CDR3 protein. Among around 500,000 distinct CDR3 sequences listed, around 31% were seen once. For these receptors, no antigen is known. The sequencing sample was made of blood. All receptors derive from a girl under 18 with multiple sclerosis.

This clonotype came up a few times. V and J are TRBV25-1 and TRBJ2-1; 10 bases are shared with TRBD2. V shed 3 bases and J 7 bases; nucleotides not matched to a gene: 9. This CDR3 comprises 16 residues. The germline gives CDR1 MGHDK, CDR2 SYGVNS. CDR3 nucleotides: TGTGCCAGCAGTGATTCCGAGCGGGGGGGCAAGAATGAGCAGTTCTTC. It yields the protein CASSDSERGGKNEQFF. The full variable domain, in which reference TRBV25-1 and TRBJ2-1 provide the parts outside the CDR3, is EADIYQTPRYLVIGTGKKITLECSQTMGHDKMYWYQQDPGMELHLIHYSYGVNSTEKGDLSSESTVSRIRTEHFPLTLESARPSHTSQYLCASSDSERGGKNEQFFGPGTRLTVL.

This chain joins TRBV5-1 and TRBJ2-3; possibly TRBD2 for D (6 bases). The ends were cut back, 4 bases at V and 1 base at J, with 16 bases in the middle. The CDR3 loop spans 16 amino acids. Looked up from germline, CDR1 is SGHRS and CDR2 is YFSETQ. CDR3 residues: CASSLPGRGGTDTQYF. The CDR3, as DNA: TGCGCCAGCAGCCTCCCCGGGCGGGGAGGCACAGATACGCAGTATTTT.

This clonotype was observed a handful of times. The J gene is TRBJ2-3, the V gene TRBV24-1; 10 bases match TRBD1. The CDR3 sequence is 17 residues long. Germline trimming cut 8 bases from V and 0 bases from J; bases unmatched to any gene: 10. Germline lookup yields CDR1 KGHDR and CDR2 SFDVKD. As DNA, the CDR3 is TGTGCCACCAAAGGGGACAGGGGCGATCCCAGCACAGATACGCAGTATTTT. This gives the protein CATKGDRGDPSTDTQYF.

This clonotype was counted ten times or more. This chain connects TRBV7-8 to TRBJ2-1; the match to TRBD2 covers 12 bases. This CDR3 region has 18 residues. In germline, CDR1 is SGHVS, CDR2 FQNEAQ. Unmatched junction bases numbered 14, after V lost 10 bases and J lost 1 base. The CDR3 bases are TGTGCCACCCTACTTACACTAGCGGGGGGATCTTCCTACAATGAGCAGTTCTTC. As protein: CATLLTLAGGSSYNEQFF.

The J gene is TRBJ2-3, the V gene TRBV6-5; 12 nucleotides match TRBD2. Germline values: CDR1 MNHEY, CDR2 SVGAGI. The junction had 1 base not matched to a gene; V was cut back by 0 bases and J by 3 bases. CDR3 length: 16 amino acids. The CDR3 coding sequence is TGTGCCAGCAGTTACTCGACTAGCGGGGGAACAGATACGCAGTATTTT. Protein: CASSYSTSGGTDTQYF.

This chain connects TRBV10-3 to TRBJ2-5; 10 bases are shared with TRBD1. The assigned J gene may be wrong: the sequence end matches TRBJ2-7 better. The CDR3 length is 14 residues. The germline V gene encodes CDR1 ENHRY and CDR2 SYGVKD. This chain's CDR3 is CAVGAGTGENEQYF. The CDR3 nucleotides read TGTGCCGTCGGGGCCGGGACAGGGGAGAACGAGCAGTACTTC.

J is TRBJ2-5 and V is TRBV7-3; D gene uncertain. The CDR3 runs to 14 residues. Germline V gives CDR1 SGHTA, CDR2 FQGTGA. V was pared by 1 base and J by 1 base, with 7 bases between. This chain's CDR3 is CASSLIGSQETQYF. The CDR3 DNA sequence: TGTGCCAGCAGCTTAATTGGTAGCCAAGAGACCCAGTACTTC.

This clonotype turned up a few times. The chain uses TRBV11-1 and TRBJ1-6; 7 nucleotides agree with TRBD1. The CDR3 has 17 residues. V lost 4 bases, J lost 3 bases, and 9 bases stayed unmatched. Looked up from germline, CDR1 is SGHAT and CDR2 is FQDESV (reference sequence). The CDR3 coding sequence is TGTGCCAGCAGCTCCGCCGGGACAGAATTCTATAATTCACCCCTCCACTTT. Encoded protein: CASSSAGTEFYNSPLHF.